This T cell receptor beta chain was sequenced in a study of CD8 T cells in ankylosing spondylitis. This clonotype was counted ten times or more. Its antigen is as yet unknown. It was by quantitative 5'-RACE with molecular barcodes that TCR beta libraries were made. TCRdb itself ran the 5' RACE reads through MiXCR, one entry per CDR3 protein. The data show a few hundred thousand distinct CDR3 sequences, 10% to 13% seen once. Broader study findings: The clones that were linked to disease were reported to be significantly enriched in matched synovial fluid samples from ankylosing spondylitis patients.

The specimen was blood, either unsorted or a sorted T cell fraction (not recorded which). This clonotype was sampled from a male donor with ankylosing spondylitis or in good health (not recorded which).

The CDR3 protein is CASSETRTGGLAKNIQYF. The CDR3 nucleotides read TGTGCCAGCAGCGAAACCCGGACGGGAGGTTTAGCCAAAAACATTCAGTACTTC. The chain recombines TRBV7-6 with TRBJ2-4; 7 bases match TRBD2. The V gene end was trimmed by 5 bases and the J gene end by 0 bases; junction bases not matched to a gene: 13. This CDR3 has 18 residues. Germline assignment: CDR1 SGHVS and CDR2 FNYEAQ. Using reference TRBV7-6 and TRBJ2-4 for the parts outside the CDR3, the full variable domain is GAGVSQSPRYKVTKRGQDVALRCDPISGHVSLYWYRQALGQGPEFLTYFNYEAQQDKSGLPNDRFSAERPEGSISTLTIQRTEQRDSAMYRCASSETRTGGLAKNIQYFGAGTRLSVL.